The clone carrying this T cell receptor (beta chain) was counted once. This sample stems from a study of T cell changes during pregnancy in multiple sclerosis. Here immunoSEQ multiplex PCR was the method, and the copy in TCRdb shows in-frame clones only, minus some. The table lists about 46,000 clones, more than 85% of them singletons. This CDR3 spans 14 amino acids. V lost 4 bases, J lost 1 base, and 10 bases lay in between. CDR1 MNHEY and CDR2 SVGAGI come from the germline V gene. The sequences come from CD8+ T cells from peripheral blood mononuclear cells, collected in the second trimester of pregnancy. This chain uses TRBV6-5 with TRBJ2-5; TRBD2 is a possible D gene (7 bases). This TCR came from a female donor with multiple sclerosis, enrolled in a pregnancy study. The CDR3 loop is CASSSRGAQETQYF. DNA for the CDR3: TGTGCCAGCAGTTCTCGGGGGGCCCAAGAGACCCAGTACTTC.